A single sample gave rise to the 22 T cell receptor beta chains below, sequenced in a study of blood T cell repertoires in COVID-19. This table comes from immunoSEQ multiplex PCR, and its TCRdb copy is limited to in-frame clones, with some not included. This table holds almost 250,000 clones, about 82% found once. The sequenced material came from peripheral blood. The receptors were gathered from an elderly woman with COVID-19, enrolled during active disease.

The chain carries TRBV11-2 and TRBJ2-5; 11 bases agree with TRBD2. The CDR3 is made up of 15 amino acids. Trimming at V came to 4 bases and at J to 5 bases, leaving 6 bases not matched to a gene. Germline V gene sequence: CDR1 SGHAT, CDR2 FQNNGV. The CDR3 region is CASSWSSGGAETQYF. CDR3 DNA sequence: TGTGCCAGCAGCTGGAGTAGCGGGGGGGCGGAGACCCAGTACTTC.

The V call is TRBV3-1 (or the pseudogene TRBV3-2), the J call TRBJ1-3; D not resolved. The V gene lost 6 bases and the J gene lost 1 base, with 13 bases spanning the gap. The germline CDR1 and CDR2 sequences are LGHDT and YNNKEL (reference sequence). This CDR3 comprises 15 residues. The CDR3 DNA follows: TGTGCCAGCAGTAGGGAGCAGAGGTCTGGAAACACCATATATTTT. This encodes CASSREQRSGNTIYF.

The chain combines TRBV27 with TRBJ1-2; tentatively, D is TRBD1 (6 bases). This CDR3 has 13 amino acids. Germline CDR1 reads MNHEY; CDR2 reads SMNVEV (reference sequence). The V end lost 6 bases, the J end lost 5 bases, and 13 bases lay between the germline ends. CDR3: CASRPGQPYGYTF. The CDR3 nucleotides are TGTGCCAGCAGGCCCGGACAGCCTTATGGCTACACCTTC.

The genes are TRBV19 and TRBJ1-1, with TRBD1 identical over 7 bases. Germline assignment: CDR1 LNHDA and CDR2 SQIVND (reference sequence). V lost 9 bases, J lost 1 base, and 5 bases stayed unmatched. This CDR3 is built from 13 residues. As DNA, the CDR3 is TGTGCCAGCCGGTGGGACAGGAACACTGAAGCTTTCTTT. Amino acids: CASRWDRNTEAFF.

The gene calls are TRBV2 and TRBJ2-3; D is unclear. V was pared by 3 bases and J by 6 bases, with 10 bases between. This CDR3 contains 13 residues. Germline CDR1 SNHLY, CDR2 FYNNEI. CDR3 DNA sequence: TGTGCCAGCAGTGAGGCGGCAGCGGATACGCAGTATTTT. It is translated as CASSEAAADTQYF.

This chain links TRBV2 with TRBJ2-5; no definite D call. The ends were cut back, 6 bases at V and 2 bases at J, with 7 bases in the middle. The V gene's germline CDR1 is SNHLY and CDR2 FYNNEI. The CDR3 contains 12 residues. CDR3 loop: CASRQSQETQYF. DNA of the CDR3: TGTGCCAGCAGGCAGTCACAAGAGACCCAGTACTTC.

The chain links TRBV5-5 to TRBJ1-4; D ambiguous. CDR3 size: 16 residues. V dropped 0 bases and J dropped 8 bases, with 17 bases sitting between them. CDR1 is SGHKS, CDR2 YYEKEE, per germline (reference sequence). The DNA for the CDR3 is TGTGCCAGCAGCTTGGAAGGCGCGAGGTCCAACGAAAAACTGTTTTTT. Translation: CASSLEGARSNEKLFF. The complete variable domain, with remaining parts taken from reference TRBV5-5 and TRBJ1-4, reads DAGVTQSPTHLIKTRGQQVTLRCSPISGHKSVSWYQQVLGQGPQFIFQYYEKEERGRGNFPDRFSARQFPNYSSELNVNALLLGDSALYLCASSLEGARSNEKLFFGSGTQLSVL.

This chain joins TRBV7-2 and TRBJ2-2, with TRBD1 identical over 10 bases. V lost 8 bases to trimming and J lost 5 bases; unmatched junction nucleotides: 8. The CDR3 totals 15 residues. Germline V gives CDR1 SGHTA, CDR2 FQGNSA. The CDR3: CASRKPGQGTGELFF. CDR3 nucleotide sequence: TGTGCCAGCCGTAAACCGGGACAGGGGACCGGGGAGCTGTTTTTT.

The chain is built from TRBV28 and TRBJ2-7; 8 positions agree with TRBD2. CDR1 MDHEN and CDR2 SYDVKM come from the germline V gene. Trimming cost V 7 bases and J 2 bases; bases outside gene matches: 4. The CDR3 consists of 13 residues. Here the CDR3 DNA reads TGTGCCAGCACTACCGGGAGGGCCTACGAGCAGTACTTC. It encodes CASTTGRAYEQYF.

In its sample, this clone was seen once. The chain combines TRBV7-8 with TRBJ2-7, with D tentatively TRBD2 (5 bases). The CDR3 runs to 14 residues. V was shortened by 5 bases and J by 0 bases, with 11 bases between the two germline ends. Germline V gives CDR1 SGHVS, CDR2 FQNEAQ. The chain's CDR3 is CASSPGSSSYEQYF. The CDR3 DNA reads TGTGCCAGCAGCCCGGGGAGTTCCTCCTACGAGCAGTACTTC.

The chain couples TRBV4-1 to TRBJ2-5; TRBD1 aligns across 11 bases. The CDR3 runs 15 residues. V shed 4 bases, J shed 5 bases, and the junction held 6 bases outside the gene matches. The germline V gene encodes CDR1 MGHRA and CDR2 YSYEKL. The CDR3 protein is CASSLGQGARETQYF. The CDR3 coding sequence is TGCGCCAGCAGCCTCGGACAGGGGGCGCGGGAGACCCAGTACTTC.

This chain's CDR3 is CASSFKGGSDSPLHF. CDR3 DNA: TGTGCCAGCAGCTTTAAGGGAGGGAGCGATTCACCCCTCCACTTT. The rearrangement uses TRBV7-2 and TRBJ1-6; no clear D. Germline CDR1 SGHTA, CDR2 FQGNSA. The CDR3 runs to 15 residues. V was pared by 3 bases and J by 8 bases, with 14 bases between.

This chain joins TRBV3-1 (or the pseudogene TRBV3-2) and TRBJ2-1, with 15 bases that match TRBD2. Germline-derived CDR1 and CDR2 are LGHDT and YNNKEL (reference sequence). The junction had 4 bases not matched to a gene; V was cut back by 3 bases and J by 10 bases. The CDR3 is 15 amino acids. This CDR3 reads CASSHGTSGGKEQFF. CDR3 DNA: TGTGCCAGCAGCCACGGGACTAGCGGGGGGAAAGAGCAGTTCTTC.

The J gene is TRBJ2-1, the V gene TRBV7-3, with 8 bases that match TRBD1. CDR1 is SGHTA, CDR2 FQGTGA, per germline. The CDR3 spans 14 residues. Unmatched junction bases numbered 13, after V lost 4 bases and J lost 14 bases. The CDR3 is CASSSPPTGTGEFF. The CDR3 coding sequence is TGTGCCAGCAGCTCCCCCCCAACCGGGACAGGTGAGTTCTTC. Full variable domain (rest looked up from reference TRBV7-3 and TRBJ2-1): GAGVSQTPSNKVTEKGKYVELRCDPISGHTALYWYRQSLGQGPEFLIYFQGTGAADDSGLPNDRFFAVRPEGSVSTLKIQRTERGDSAVYLCASSSPPTGTGEFFGPGTRLTVL.

The rearrangement uses TRBV6-5 and TRBJ1-1, with D possibly TRBD1 on 6 matching bases. The V gene's germline CDR1 is MNHEY and CDR2 SVGAGI. There are 13 residues in the CDR3. V lost 6 bases and J 1 base, leaving 9 bases between the germline ends. The CDR3 reads CASSGTRNTEAFF. The DNA of the CDR3 is TGTGCCAGCAGCGGGACAAGGAACACTGAAGCTTTCTTT.

The CDR3 coding sequence is TGTGCCAGCAGCCGCAGCGGACAGGGGGCCTCACCCCTCCACTTT. The encoded protein is CASSRSGQGASPLHF. The chain couples TRBV7-6 to TRBJ1-6, with TRBD1 identical over 11 bases. V gave up 5 bases and J gave up 10 bases; unmatched junction bases: 7. This CDR3 spans 15 amino acids. Germline assignment: CDR1 SGHVS and CDR2 FNYEAQ.

This rearrangement joins TRBV7-2 to TRBJ2-3; D possibly corresponds to TRBD2 (6 bases). The V end lost 6 bases, the J end lost 2 bases, and 15 bases lay between the germline ends. The length of the CDR3 is 15 residues. The germline CDR1 and CDR2 sequences are SGHTA and FQGNSA. The CDR3 protein is CASRDPGLYTDTQYF. DNA of the CDR3: TGTGCCAGCAGAGATCCGGGACTCTACACAGATACGCAGTATTTT.

V usage is TRBV18 and J usage is TRBJ2-1; tentatively, D is TRBD1 (6 bases). V lost 4 bases and J 8 bases, leaving 12 bases between the germline ends. The germline CDR1 and CDR2 sequences are KGHSH and LQKENI. This CDR3 comprises 13 residues. As DNA, the CDR3 is TGTGCCAGCTCACAAGGGACATCCGATGAGCAGTTCTTC. Translating it yields CASSQGTSDEQFF.

The genes are TRBV30 and TRBJ1-2; D not resolved. This CDR3 spans 11 amino acids. V shed 5 bases and J shed 4 bases, with 8 bases lying between them. Germline V CDR1 and CDR2: GTSNPN, SVGIG (reference sequence). CDR3 DNA sequence: TGTGCCTGGGGCGCAGGCTATGGCTACACCTTC. It encodes CAWGAGYGYTF.

The chain has TRBV4-2 and TRBJ2-3, with unresolved D. This CDR3 spans 15 amino acids. V dropped 0 bases and J dropped 3 bases, with 10 bases sitting between them. CDR1 and CDR2 from the germline V gene are LGHNA and YNFKEQ. This CDR3 reads CASSQEGSRTDTQYF. Here the CDR3 DNA reads TGTGCCAGCAGCCAAGAAGGTTCTAGGACAGATACGCAGTATTTT.

The V gene is TRBV6-1, the J gene TRBJ2-7; D is possibly TRBD2 (5 bases). Germline CDR1 MNHNS, CDR2 SASEGT. The CDR3 is 15 residues long. V was clipped by 2 bases and J by 3 bases, with 14 bases between them. The CDR3 region has the DNA TGTGCCAGCAGTGAACCGGGATGGAGATACTACGAGCAGTACGTC. It specifies CASSEPGWRYYEQYV.

This chain connects TRBV30 to TRBJ2-7; no clear D gene. The CDR3 is 12 amino acids. Germline CDR1 reads GTSNPN; CDR2 reads SVGIG (reference sequence). Trimming took 1 base from V and 1 from J, leaving 5 bases between them. CDR3 sequence: CAWSAGSYEQYF. The DNA of the CDR3 is TGTGCCTGGAGTGCAGGATCCTACGAGCAGTACTTC.